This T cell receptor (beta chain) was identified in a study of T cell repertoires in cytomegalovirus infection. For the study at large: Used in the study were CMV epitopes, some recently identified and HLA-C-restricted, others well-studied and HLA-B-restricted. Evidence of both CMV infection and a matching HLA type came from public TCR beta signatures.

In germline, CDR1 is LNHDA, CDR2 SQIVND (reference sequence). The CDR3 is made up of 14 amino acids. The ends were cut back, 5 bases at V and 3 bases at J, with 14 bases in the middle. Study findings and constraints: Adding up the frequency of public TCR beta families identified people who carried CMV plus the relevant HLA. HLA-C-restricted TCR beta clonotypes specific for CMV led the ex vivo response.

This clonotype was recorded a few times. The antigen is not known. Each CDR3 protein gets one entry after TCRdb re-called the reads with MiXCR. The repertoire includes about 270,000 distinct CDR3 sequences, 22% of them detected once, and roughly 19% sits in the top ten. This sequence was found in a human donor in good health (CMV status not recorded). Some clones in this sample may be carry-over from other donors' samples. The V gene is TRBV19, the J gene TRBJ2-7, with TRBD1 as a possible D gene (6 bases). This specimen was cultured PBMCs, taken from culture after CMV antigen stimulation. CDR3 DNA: TGTGCCAGTAGTCTTCCGGGACAAAACTACGAGCAGTACTTC. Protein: CASSLPGQNYEQYF.